The next 17 T cell receptor beta chains were all read from a single sample in a study of CD8 T cells in Susac syndrome. Reverse transcription of about 0.45 to 1 ug RNA was performed with random hexamers. TCRdb re-called the immunoSEQ multiplex PCR reads with MiXCR, one entry per CDR3 protein. The profile covers hundreds of thousands of distinct CDR3 sequences, with approximately 95% appearing a single time and about 0.08% taken by the ten largest. Input material: CD4+ T cells from PBMCs. Receptors originate from a human donor with multiple sclerosis.

The chain employs TRBV27 and TRBJ1-5, with 10 positions matching TRBD1. CDR1 MNHEY and CDR2 SMNVEV come from the germline V gene (reference sequence). V was clipped by 5 bases and J by 0 bases; unmatched bases: 4. The CDR3 is 16 residues long. The chain's CDR3 is CASSLGQGHSNQPQHF. CDR3 nucleotide sequence: TGTGCCAGCAGTCTGGGACAGGGGCATAGCAATCAGCCCCAGCATTTT.

The CDR3 DNA sequence: TGCAGTGCCAAGAATGAAAAACTGTTTTTT. It codes for CSAKNEKLFF. V gene TRBV20-1 combines with J gene TRBJ1-4; D unclear. The CDR3 is 10 residues long. Germline CDR1 and CDR2: DFQATT and SNEGSKA (reference sequence). Trimming took 6 bases from V and 5 from J, leaving 4 bases between them.

This clonotype was counted a single time. This chain uses TRBV29-1 with TRBJ1-2; tentative D call: TRBD1 (5 bases). CDR3 length equals 13 residues. Germline loops: CDR1 SQVTM, CDR2 ANQGSEA. Deletions cut 1 base from V and 5 bases from J, with 11 bases between. The CDR3 nucleotides are TGCAGCGTTGAAGGGTCCAGGGATTATGGCTACACCTTC. This sequence encodes CSVEGSRDYGYTF.

V and J are TRBV30 and TRBJ1-2; D not resolved. Germline-derived CDR1 and CDR2 are GTSNPN and SVGIG (reference sequence). The CDR3 consists of 13 residues. V was cut by 4 bases and J by 4 bases, with 13 bases left in between. The CDR3 sequence: CAWMGQAPYGYTF. The CDR3 region has the DNA TGTGCCTGGATGGGCCAGGCCCCCTATGGCTACACCTTC. Full variable domain (remainder filled in from reference TRBV30 and TRBJ1-2): SQTIHQWPATLVQPVGSPLSLECTVEGTSNPNLYWYRQAAGRGLQLLFYSVGIGQISSEVPQNLSASRPQDRQFILSSKKLLLSDSGFYLCAWMGQAPYGYTFGSGTRLTVV.

V and J are TRBV20-1 and TRBJ2-1; D is undetermined. V was trimmed by 0 bases and J by 7 bases, leaving 7 bases between them. The CDR3 runs 12 residues. Germline assignment: CDR1 DFQATT and CDR2 SNEGSKA (reference sequence). The CDR3 sequence is CSARDKKNEQFF. The CDR3 bases are TGCAGTGCTAGAGATAAGAAGAATGAGCAGTTCTTC.

V is TRBV11-2 and J is TRBJ2-7; D is unclear. This CDR3 contains 15 residues. Trimming removed 5 bases from V and 2 bases from J, with 16 bases in between. Per germline, CDR1 SGHAT and CDR2 FQNNGV. CDR3 sequence (DNA): TGTGCCAGCAGCCCCAATCGACAAAGAGCCTACGAGCAGTACTTC. It is translated as CASSPNRQRAYEQYF.

The chain is built from TRBV6-6 and TRBJ1-2, with TRBD1 as a possible D gene (5 bases). V was pared by 4 bases and J by 1 base, with 16 bases between. This CDR3 has 16 amino acids. CDR1 is MNHNY, CDR2 SVGAGI, per germline (reference sequence). CDR3 sequence: CASSLPPRRGNYGYTF. The DNA for the CDR3 is TGTGCCAGCAGTTTGCCCCCCCGGAGGGGTAACTATGGCTACACCTTC.

This clonotype was counted a single time. This rearrangement joins TRBV15 to TRBJ2-1, with D possibly called TRBD1 or TRBD2 (5 bases each). Germline CDR1 is LNHNV and CDR2 is YYDKDF (reference sequence). This CDR3 has 17 residues. V was pared by 0 bases and J by 8 bases, with 20 bases between. CDR3 coding DNA: TGTGCCACCAGCAGAGATACGGGGCAGGTCCTAGTCCATGAGCAGTTCTTC. Its protein product is CATSRDTGQVLVHEQFF.

The V gene is TRBV7-9, the J gene TRBJ2-1, with 9 bases identical to TRBD1. This CDR3 is built from 16 residues. Per germline, CDR1 SEHNR and CDR2 FQNEAQ (reference sequence). Germline trimming cut 5 bases from V and 0 bases from J; bases unmatched to any gene: 5. This CDR3 is CASSARDRVSYNEQFF. The CDR3 DNA reads TGTGCCAGCAGCGCCCGGGACAGGGTCTCCTACAATGAGCAGTTCTTC.

The J gene is TRBJ1-5, the V gene TRBV12-3 or TRBV12-4; the match to TRBD1 covers 9 bases. The V segment lost 6 bases and the J segment 6 bases; nucleotides outside the gene matches: 9. CDR3 length: 15 amino acids. CDR3 nucleotide sequence: TGTGCCAGCAGGCTAACAGGGGGCGCGGGTCAGCCCCAGCATTTT. Translated, it gives CASRLTGGAGQPQHF.

This sequence joins TRBV15 and TRBJ2-1; 12 nucleotides line up with TRBD2. The CDR3 is 19 residues long. Germline V CDR1 and CDR2: LNHNV, YYDKDF (reference sequence). The ends lost 0 bases at V and 1 base at J; junction bases unmatched: 7. CDR3 residues: CATSRELAGGPNSYNEQFF. The CDR3 DNA reads as TGTGCCACCAGCAGAGAACTAGCGGGGGGACCAAATTCCTACAATGAGCAGTTCTTC.

The chain recombines TRBV7-2 with TRBJ2-1, with 8 bases fitting TRBD2. The germline gives CDR1 SGHTA, CDR2 FQGNSA. The CDR3 loop spans 18 amino acids. The junction had 10 bases not matched to a gene; V was cut back by 1 base and J by 2 bases. For the CDR3, the DNA is TGTGCCAGCAGCTTAGGAGGTGGCGGGGGGAGGACCTACAATGAGCAGTTCTTC. It specifies CASSLGGGGGRTYNEQFF.

This chain links TRBV3-1 with TRBJ2-1; perhaps TRBD2 as D (6 bases). V was shortened by 9 bases and J by 7 bases, with 10 bases between the two germline ends. This CDR3 is 11 amino acids long. Per germline, CDR1 LGHDT and CDR2 YNNKEL (reference sequence). The CDR3 coding sequence is TGTGCCAGTACGGAGGGAAATGAGCAGTTCTTC. It translates to CASTEGNEQFF.

In this sample, this clonotype turned up once. The genes are TRBV19 and TRBJ1-1; no firm D call. The CDR3 covers 14 residues. Germline CDR1 is LNHDA and CDR2 is SQIVND (reference sequence). With 7 bases removed from V and 5 bases from J, the gap between germline ends came to 17 bases. The CDR3 here is CASNRVDVGTEAFF. The CDR3 DNA sequence: TGTGCCAGTAACCGGGTGGATGTCGGGACTGAAGCTTTCTTT.

The CDR3 region is CSASFGNPGIYNEQFF. As DNA, the CDR3 is TGCAGTGCTAGTTTCGGGAACCCCGGGATCTACAATGAGCAGTTCTTC. The J gene is TRBJ2-1, the V gene TRBV20-1; D may be TRBD2 (5 bases). Between the trimmed V and J ends, which lost 3 bases and 3 bases, there was a span of 18 bases. The CDR3 is made up of 16 amino acids. The germline CDR1 and CDR2 sequences are DFQATT and SNEGSKA (reference sequence).

V and J are TRBV20-1 and TRBJ2-3; 7 bases are shared with TRBD2. CDR1 is DFQATT and CDR2 is SNEGSKA in the germline V gene (reference sequence). V trimming: 4 bases; J trimming: 3 bases; junction bases outside the gene matches: 7. The CDR3 extends over 14 amino acids. The CDR3 DNA is TGCAGTGCTAACGTGGGCGGGGGAACAGATACGCAGTATTTT. It codes for CSANVGGGTDTQYF.

The V gene is TRBV5-6, the J gene TRBJ2-6; TRBD1 agrees at 10 bases. From germline, CDR1 is SGHDT and CDR2 YYEEEE. The CDR3 has 19 residues. The V and J ends lost 4 bases and 1 base, in that order; junction bases with no gene match: 11. The CDR3 loop reads CASSGETGGPVSGANVLTF. The CDR3 DNA follows: TGTGCCAGCAGCGGTGAGACAGGGGGCCCCGTATCTGGGGCCAACGTCCTGACTTTC.